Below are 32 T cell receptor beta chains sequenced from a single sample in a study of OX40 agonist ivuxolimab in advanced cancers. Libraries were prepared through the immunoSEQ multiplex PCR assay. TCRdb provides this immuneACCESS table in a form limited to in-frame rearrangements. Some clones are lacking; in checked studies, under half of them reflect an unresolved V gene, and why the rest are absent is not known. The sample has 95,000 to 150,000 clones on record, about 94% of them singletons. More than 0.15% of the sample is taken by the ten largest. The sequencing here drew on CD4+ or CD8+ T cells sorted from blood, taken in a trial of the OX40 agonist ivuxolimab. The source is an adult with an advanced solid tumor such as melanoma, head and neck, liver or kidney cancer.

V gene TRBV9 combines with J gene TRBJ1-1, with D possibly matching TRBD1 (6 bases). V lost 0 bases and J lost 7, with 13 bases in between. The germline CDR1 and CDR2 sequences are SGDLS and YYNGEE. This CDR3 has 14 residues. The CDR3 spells CASSVDRGQGEAFF. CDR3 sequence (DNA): TGTGCCAGCAGCGTAGATCGGGGGCAAGGTGAAGCTTTCTTT.

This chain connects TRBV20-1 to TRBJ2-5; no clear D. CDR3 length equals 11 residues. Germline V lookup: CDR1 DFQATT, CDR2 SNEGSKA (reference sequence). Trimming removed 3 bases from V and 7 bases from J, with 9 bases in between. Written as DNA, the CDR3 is TGCAGTGCTAGTCCCCCTGGGACCCAGTACTTC. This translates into CSASPPGTQYF.

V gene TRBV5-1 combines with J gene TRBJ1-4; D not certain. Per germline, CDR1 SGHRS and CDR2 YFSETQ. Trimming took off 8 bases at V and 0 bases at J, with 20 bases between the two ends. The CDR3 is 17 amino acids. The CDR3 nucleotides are TGCGCCAGTCCCCCTCGGCGACACAAAGCAACTAATGAAAAACTGTTTTTT. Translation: CASPPRRHKATNEKLFF.

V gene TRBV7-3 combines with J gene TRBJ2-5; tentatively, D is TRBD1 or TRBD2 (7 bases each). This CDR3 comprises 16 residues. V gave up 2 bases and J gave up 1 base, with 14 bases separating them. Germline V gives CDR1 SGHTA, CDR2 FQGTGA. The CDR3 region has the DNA TGTGCCAGCAGCTTATGGGGAGGGGGCCTCCAAGAGACCCAGTACTTC. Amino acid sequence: CASSLWGGGLQETQYF.

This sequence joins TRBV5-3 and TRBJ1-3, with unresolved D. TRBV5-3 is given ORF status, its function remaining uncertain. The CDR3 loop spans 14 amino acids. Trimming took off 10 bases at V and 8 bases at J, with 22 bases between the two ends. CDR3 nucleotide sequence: TGTGCCTCATATGAGGACTATAGGAGGGACACCATATATTTT. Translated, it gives CASYEDYRRDTIYF.

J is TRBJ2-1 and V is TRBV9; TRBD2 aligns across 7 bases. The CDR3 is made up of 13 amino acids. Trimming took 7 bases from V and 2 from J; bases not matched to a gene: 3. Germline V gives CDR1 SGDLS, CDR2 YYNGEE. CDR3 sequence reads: CASRGGAYNEQFF. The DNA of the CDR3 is TGTGCCAGCCGCGGGGGAGCCTACAATGAGCAGTTCTTC. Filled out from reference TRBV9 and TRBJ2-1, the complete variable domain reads DSGVTQTPKHLITATGQRVTLRCSPRSGDLSVYWYQQSLDQGLQFLIQYYNGEERAKGNILERFSAQQFPDLHSELNLSSLELGDSALYFCASRGGAYNEQFFGPGTRLTVL.

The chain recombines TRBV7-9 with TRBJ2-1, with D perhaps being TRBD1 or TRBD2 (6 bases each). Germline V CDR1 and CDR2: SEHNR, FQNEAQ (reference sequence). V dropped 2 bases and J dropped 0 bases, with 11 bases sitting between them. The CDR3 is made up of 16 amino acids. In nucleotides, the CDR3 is TGTGCCAGCAGCTTATCGAAGGGGGGCTCCTACAATGAGCAGTTCTTC. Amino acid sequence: CASSLSKGGSYNEQFF.

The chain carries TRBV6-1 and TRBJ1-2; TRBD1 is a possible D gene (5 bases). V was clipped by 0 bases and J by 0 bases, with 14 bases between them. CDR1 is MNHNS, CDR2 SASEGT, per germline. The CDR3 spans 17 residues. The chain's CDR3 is CASSEAGAYLANYGYTF. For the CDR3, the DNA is TGTGCCAGCAGTGAAGCTGGGGCTTACTTAGCTAACTATGGCTACACCTTC.

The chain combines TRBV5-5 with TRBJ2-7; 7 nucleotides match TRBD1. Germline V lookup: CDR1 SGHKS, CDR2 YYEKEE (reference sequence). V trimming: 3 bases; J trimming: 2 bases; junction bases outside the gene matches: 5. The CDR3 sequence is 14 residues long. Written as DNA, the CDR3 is TGTGCCAGCAGCTACCCGGGACAGACCTACGAGCAGTACTTC. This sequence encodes CASSYPGQTYEQYF.

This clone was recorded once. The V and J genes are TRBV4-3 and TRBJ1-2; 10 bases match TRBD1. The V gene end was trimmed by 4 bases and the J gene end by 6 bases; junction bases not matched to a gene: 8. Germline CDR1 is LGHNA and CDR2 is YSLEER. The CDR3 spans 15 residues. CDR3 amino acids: CASSPPGQGRDGYTF. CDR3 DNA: TGCGCCAGCAGCCCACCGGGACAGGGGAGGGATGGCTACACCTTC.

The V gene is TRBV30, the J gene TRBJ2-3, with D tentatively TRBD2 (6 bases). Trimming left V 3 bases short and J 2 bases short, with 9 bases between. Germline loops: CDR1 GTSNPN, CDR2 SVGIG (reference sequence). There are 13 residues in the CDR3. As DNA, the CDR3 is TGTGCCTGGAGAGCGGGCACCACAGATACGCAGTATTTT. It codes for CAWRAGTTDTQYF.

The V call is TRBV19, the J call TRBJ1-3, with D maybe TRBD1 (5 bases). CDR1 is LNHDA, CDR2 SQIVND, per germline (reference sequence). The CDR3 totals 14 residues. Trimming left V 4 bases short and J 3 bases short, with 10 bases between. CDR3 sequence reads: CASSTTVFGNTIYF. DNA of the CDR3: TGTGCCAGTAGTACGACAGTGTTTGGAAACACCATATATTTT. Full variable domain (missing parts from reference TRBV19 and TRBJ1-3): DGGITQSPKYLFRKEGQNVTLSCEQNLNHDAMYWYRQDPGQGLRLIYYSQIVNDFQKGDIAEGYSVSREKKESFPLTVTSAQKNPTAFYLCASSTTVFGNTIYFGEGSWLTVV.

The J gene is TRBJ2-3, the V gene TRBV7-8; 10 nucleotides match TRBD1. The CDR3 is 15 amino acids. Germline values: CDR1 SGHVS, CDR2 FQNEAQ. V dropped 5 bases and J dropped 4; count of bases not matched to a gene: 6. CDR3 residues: CASSPRQGASDTQYF. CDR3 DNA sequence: TGTGCCAGCAGCCCAAGACAGGGGGCGTCAGATACGCAGTATTTT.

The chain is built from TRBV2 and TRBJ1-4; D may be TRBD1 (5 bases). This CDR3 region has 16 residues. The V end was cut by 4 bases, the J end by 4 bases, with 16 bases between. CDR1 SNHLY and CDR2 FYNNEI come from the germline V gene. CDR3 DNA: TGTGCCAGCAGTGTACAGGACGGAAGGGTTAATGAAAAACTGTTTTTT. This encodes CASSVQDGRVNEKLFF.

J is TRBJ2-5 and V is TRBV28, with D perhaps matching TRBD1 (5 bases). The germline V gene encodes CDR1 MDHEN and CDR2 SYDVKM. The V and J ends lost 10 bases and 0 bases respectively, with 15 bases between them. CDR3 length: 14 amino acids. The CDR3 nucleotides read TGTGCCACCTCAGGGATGGGGTACCAAGAGACCCAGTACTTC. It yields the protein CATSGMGYQETQYF.

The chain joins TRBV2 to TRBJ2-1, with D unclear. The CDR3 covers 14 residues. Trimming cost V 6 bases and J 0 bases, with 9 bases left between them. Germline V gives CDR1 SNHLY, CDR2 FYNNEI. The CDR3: CASRGQSSYNEQFF. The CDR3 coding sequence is TGTGCCAGCAGGGGCCAGAGCTCCTACAATGAGCAGTTCTTC.

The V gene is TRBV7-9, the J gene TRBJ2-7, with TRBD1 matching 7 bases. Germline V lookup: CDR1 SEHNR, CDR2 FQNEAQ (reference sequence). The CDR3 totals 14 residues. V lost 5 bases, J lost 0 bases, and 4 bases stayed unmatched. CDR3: CASSTGQPSYEQYF. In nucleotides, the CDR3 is TGTGCCAGCAGCACGGGACAGCCCTCCTACGAGCAGTACTTC.

The CDR3 DNA is TGTGCCAGCAGTTACTCTACGGGGGCAGGAGGGGGCTACACCTTC. It is translated as CASSYSTGAGGGYTF. V gene TRBV6-5 combines with J gene TRBJ1-2; D is perhaps TRBD1 (6 bases). The CDR3 spans 15 residues. The V end lost 0 bases, the J end lost 8 bases, and 16 bases lay between the germline ends. Germline V gene sequence: CDR1 MNHEY, CDR2 SVGAGI.

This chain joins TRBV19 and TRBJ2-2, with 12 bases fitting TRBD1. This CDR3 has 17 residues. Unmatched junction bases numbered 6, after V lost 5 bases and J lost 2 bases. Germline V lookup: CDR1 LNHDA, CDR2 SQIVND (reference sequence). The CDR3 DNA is TGTGCCAGTAGTCCGGGACAGGGGGCGACAAACACCGGGGAGCTGTTTTTT. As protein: CASSPGQGATNTGELFF.

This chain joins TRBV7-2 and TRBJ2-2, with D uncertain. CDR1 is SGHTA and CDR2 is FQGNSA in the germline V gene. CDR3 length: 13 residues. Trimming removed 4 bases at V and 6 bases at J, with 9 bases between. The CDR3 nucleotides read TGTGCCAGCAGCTGGGTATCGCCCGGGGAGCTGTTTTTT. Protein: CASSWVSPGELFF.

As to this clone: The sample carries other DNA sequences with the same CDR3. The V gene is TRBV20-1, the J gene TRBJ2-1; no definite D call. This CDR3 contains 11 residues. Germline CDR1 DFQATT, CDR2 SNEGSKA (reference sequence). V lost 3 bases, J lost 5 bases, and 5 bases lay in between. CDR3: CSARTDNEQFF. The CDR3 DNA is TGCAGTGCTAGGACTGACAATGAGCAGTTCTTC.

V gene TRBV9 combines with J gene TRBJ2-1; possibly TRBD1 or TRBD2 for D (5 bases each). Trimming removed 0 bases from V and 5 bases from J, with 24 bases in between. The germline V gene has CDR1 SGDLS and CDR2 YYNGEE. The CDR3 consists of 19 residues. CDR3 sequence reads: CASSVASTRDPLIHNEQFF. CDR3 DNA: TGTGCCAGCAGCGTAGCGAGCACCCGGGACCCCCTCATTCACAATGAGCAGTTCTTC.

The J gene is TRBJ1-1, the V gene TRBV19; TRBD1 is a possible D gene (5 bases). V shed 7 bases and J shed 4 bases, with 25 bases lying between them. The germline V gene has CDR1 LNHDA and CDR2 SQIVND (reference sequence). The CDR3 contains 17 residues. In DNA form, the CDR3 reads TGTGCCAGTATGTCTCGGAGGGGTATAGGCAGGGCCACTGAAGCTTTCTTT. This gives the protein CASMSRRGIGRATEAFF.

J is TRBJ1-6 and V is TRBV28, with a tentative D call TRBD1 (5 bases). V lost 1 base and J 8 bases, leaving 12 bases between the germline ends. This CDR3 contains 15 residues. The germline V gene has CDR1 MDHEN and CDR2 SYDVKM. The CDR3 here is CASSLYRSLDSPLHF. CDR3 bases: TGTGCCAGCAGTTTATACAGGTCCCTCGATTCACCCCTCCACTTT.

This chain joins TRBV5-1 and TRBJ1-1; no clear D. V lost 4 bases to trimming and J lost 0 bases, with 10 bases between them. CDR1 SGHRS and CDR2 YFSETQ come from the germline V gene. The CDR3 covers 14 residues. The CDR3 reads CASSLAPMNTEAFF. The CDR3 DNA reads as TGCGCCAGCAGCCTGGCTCCGATGAACACTGAAGCTTTCTTT.

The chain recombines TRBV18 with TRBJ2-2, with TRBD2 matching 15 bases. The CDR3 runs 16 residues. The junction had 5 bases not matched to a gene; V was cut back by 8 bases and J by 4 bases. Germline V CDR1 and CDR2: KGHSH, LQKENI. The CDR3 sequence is CASAGLAGGGTGELFF. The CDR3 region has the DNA TGTGCCAGCGCGGGACTAGCGGGAGGTGGCACCGGGGAGCTGTTTTTT.

The CDR3 bases are TGTGCCAGCAGCACTGAGCGATCCGGGGAGCTGTTTTTT. It specifies CASSTERSGELFF. This chain uses TRBV6-1 with TRBJ2-2; no reliable D call. V was clipped by 6 bases and J by 6 bases, with 11 bases between them. The CDR3 extends over 13 amino acids. Germline CDR1 is MNHNS and CDR2 is SASEGT.

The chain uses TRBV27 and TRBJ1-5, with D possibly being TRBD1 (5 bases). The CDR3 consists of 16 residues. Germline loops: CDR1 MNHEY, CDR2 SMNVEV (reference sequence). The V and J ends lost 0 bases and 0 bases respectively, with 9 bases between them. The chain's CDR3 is CASSLSNQGSNQPQHF. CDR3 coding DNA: TGTGCCAGCAGTTTATCGAACCAGGGTAGCAATCAGCCCCAGCATTTT.

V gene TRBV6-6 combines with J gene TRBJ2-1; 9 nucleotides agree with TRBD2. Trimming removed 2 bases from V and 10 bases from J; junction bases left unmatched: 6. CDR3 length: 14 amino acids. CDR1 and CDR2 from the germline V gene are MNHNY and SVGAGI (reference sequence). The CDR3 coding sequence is TGTGCCAGCAGTTACGCCGGGACTAGCACCGAGCAGTTCTTC. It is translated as CASSYAGTSTEQFF.

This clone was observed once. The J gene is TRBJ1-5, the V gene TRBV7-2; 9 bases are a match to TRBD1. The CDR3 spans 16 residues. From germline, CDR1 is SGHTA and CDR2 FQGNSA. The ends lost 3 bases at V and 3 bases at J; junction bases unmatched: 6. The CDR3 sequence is CASSFGQGSINQPQHF. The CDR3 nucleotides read TGTGCCAGCAGCTTTGGACAGGGGTCTATCAATCAGCCCCAGCATTTT.

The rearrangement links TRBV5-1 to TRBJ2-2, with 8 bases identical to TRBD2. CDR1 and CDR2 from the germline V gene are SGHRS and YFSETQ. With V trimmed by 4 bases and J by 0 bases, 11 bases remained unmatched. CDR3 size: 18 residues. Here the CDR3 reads CASSGARELAANTGELFF. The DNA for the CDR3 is TGCGCCAGCAGCGGCGCACGAGAACTAGCGGCGAACACCGGGGAGCTGTTTTTT.

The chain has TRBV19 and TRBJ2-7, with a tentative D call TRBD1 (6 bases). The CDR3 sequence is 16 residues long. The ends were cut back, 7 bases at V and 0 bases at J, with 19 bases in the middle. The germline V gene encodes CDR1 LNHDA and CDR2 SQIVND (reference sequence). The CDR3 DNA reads TGTGCCAGTACCACTTCTTCTAGGGGGAGCTCCTACGAGCAGTACTTC. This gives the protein CASTTSSRGSSYEQYF.